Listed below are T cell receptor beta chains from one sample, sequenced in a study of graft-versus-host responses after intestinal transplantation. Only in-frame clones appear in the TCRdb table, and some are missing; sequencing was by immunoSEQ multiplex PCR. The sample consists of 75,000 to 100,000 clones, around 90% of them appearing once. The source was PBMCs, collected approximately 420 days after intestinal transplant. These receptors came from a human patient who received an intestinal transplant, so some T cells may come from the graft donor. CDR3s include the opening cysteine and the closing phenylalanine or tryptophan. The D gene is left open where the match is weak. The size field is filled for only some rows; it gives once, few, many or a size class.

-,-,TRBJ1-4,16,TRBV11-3,TGTGCCAGCAGCTTAGATCCCAAGGGGGGGAATGAAAAACTGTTTTTT,CASSLDPKGGNEKLFF
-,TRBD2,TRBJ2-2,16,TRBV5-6,TGTGCCAGCTCGGGACTAGCGATTTCCTCAGACGGGGAGCTGTTTTTT,CASSGLAISSDGELFF
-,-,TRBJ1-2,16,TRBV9,TGTGCCAGCAGCGTCACCGACCCAATCCCCATCTATGGCTACACCTTC,CASSVTDPIPIYGYTF
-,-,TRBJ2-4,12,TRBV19,TGTGCCAGTAGCCTTAGGCCGGACATTCAGTACTTC,CASSLRPDIQYF
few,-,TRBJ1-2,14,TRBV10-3,TGTGCCTCGCACAGGGAGGCTGAGCTGGAGGGCTACACCTTC,CASHREAELEGYTF
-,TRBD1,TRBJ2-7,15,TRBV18,TGTGCCAGCTCACCAGAGAGGACAGGGGTCGACGAGCAGTACTTC,CASSPERTGVDEQYF
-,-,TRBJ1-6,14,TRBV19,TGTGCCAGTAGTATTGTTCAGGTTAATTCACCCCTCCACTTT,CASSIVQVNSPLHF
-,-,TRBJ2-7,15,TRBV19,TGTGCCAGTAGCTCAACGAAGTCGACAGTCTACGAGCAGTACTTC,CASSSTKSTVYEQYF
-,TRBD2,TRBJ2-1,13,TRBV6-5,TGTGCCAGTTGGGCGGGGGGGCAGAATGAGCAGTTCTTC,CASWAGGQNEQFF
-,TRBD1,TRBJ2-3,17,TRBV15,TGTGCCACCAGCAGAGATATTTGGGACAGGGGGTTTGATACGCAGTATTTT,CATSRDIWDRGFDTQYF
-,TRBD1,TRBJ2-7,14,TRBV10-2,TGCGCCAGCTTCCCCCCGGGGACAGGCTACGAGCAGTACTTC,CASFPPGTGYEQYF